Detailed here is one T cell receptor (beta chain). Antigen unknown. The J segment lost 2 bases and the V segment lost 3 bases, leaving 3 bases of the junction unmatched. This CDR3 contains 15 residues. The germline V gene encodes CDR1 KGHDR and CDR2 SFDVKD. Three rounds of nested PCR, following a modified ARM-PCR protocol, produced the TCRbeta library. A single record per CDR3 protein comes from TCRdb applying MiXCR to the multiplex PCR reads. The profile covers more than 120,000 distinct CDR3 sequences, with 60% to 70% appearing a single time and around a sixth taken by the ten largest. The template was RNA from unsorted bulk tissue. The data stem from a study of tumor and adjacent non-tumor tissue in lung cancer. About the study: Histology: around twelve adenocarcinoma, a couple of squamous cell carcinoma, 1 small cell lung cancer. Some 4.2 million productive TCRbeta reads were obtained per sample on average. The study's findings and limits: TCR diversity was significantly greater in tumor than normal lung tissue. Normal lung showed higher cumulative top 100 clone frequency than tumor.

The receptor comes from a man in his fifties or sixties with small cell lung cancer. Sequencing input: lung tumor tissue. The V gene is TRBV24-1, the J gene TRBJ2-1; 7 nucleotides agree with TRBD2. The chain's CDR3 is CATSDTGGTYNEQFF. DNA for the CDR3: TGTGCCACCAGTGATACGGGGGGAACCTACAATGAGCAGTTCTTC.